What follows are 21 T cell receptor beta chains derived from one specimen sequenced in a study of blood T cells in healthy people across ages. Combining a sample-barcoded 5' primer with a J-beta primer mix, a second PCR ran for about 6 to 11 cycles. Each CDR3 protein gets one entry after TCRdb re-called the 5' RACE reads with MiXCR. The sample has 1.5 million to 2 million distinct CDR3 sequences, about 31% seen once. The sample was blood. The receptors shown here come from a woman aged 25 to 39 in good health.

J is TRBJ2-1 and V is TRBV20-1; D gene uncertain. V lost 3 bases to trimming and J lost 9 bases, with 12 bases between them. CDR1 and CDR2 (germline): DFQATT, SNEGSKA (reference sequence). This CDR3 has 12 residues. The CDR3 DNA reads as TGCAGTGCTAGGGCTCCTATCGGTGAGCAGTTCTTC. This gives the protein CSARAPIGEQFF.

V gene TRBV5-5 combines with J gene TRBJ2-7; weak D call: TRBD1 (6 bases). V lost 5 bases, J lost 3 bases, and 21 bases lay in between. Germline lookup yields CDR1 SGHKS and CDR2 YYEKEE (reference sequence). The CDR3 sequence is 16 residues long. CDR3 DNA: TGTGCCAGCAGTCCGCGAACGTCTACAGGGTACTACGAGCAGTACTTC. The encoded protein is CASSPRTSTGYYEQYF. The whole variable domain, filled in from reference TRBV5-5 and TRBJ2-7, reads DAGVTQSPTHLIKTRGQQVTLRCSPISGHKSVSWYQQVLGQGPQFIFQYYEKEERGRGNFPDRFSARQFPNYSSELNVNALLLGDSALYLCASSPRTSTGYYEQYFGPGTRLTVT.

This clonotype was counted a few times. V usage is TRBV14 and J usage is TRBJ1-2; D call uncertain. The germline gives CDR1 SGHDN, CDR2 FVKESK. Trimming pared 0 bases from V and 5 bases from J, leaving 13 bases between. CDR3 length: 15 amino acids. DNA for the CDR3: TGTGCCAGCAGCCAAGATGGCCGAGCGGTTTATGGCTACACCTTC. Translating it yields CASSQDGRAVYGYTF.

The chain recombines TRBV20-1 with TRBJ2-1; D not resolved. Between the trimmed V and J ends, which lost 0 bases and 3 bases, there was a span of 12 bases. CDR3 length equals 15 residues. From germline, CDR1 is DFQATT and CDR2 SNEGSKA (reference sequence). As DNA, the CDR3 is TGCAGTGCTAGAGATCGGAAGTTTGGCTACAATGAGCAGTTCTTC. This gives the protein CSARDRKFGYNEQFF.

This clonotype came up a few times. The J gene is TRBJ1-3, the V gene TRBV6-6; a possible D gene is TRBD1 (5 bases). The CDR3 extends over 14 amino acids. Germline loops: CDR1 MNHNY, CDR2 SVGAGI (reference sequence). V was pared by 7 bases and J by 0 bases, with 10 bases between. DNA of the CDR3: TGTGCCAGCACTGGGGCCGTCTCTGGAAACACCATATATTTT. Its translation is CASTGAVSGNTIYF.

As regards this clonotype: One junction end disagrees with the germline gene, perhaps due to a read error. The gene calls are TRBV20-1 and TRBJ2-7; the match to TRBD2 covers 12 bases. The CDR3 has 14 residues. Germline V gene sequence: CDR1 DFQATT, CDR2 SNEGSKA (reference sequence). This CDR3 reads CGATGLAGSYEQYF. The CDR3, as DNA: TGCGGTGCTACGGGACTAGCGGGCTCGTACGAGCAGTACTTC.

The chain couples TRBV9 to TRBJ2-3, with 9 bases that match TRBD2. The CDR3 is 14 amino acids. V gave up 1 base and J gave up 4 bases; unmatched junction bases: 1. In germline, CDR1 is SGDLS, CDR2 YYNGEE. CDR3 loop: CASSVRGGADTQYF. As DNA, the CDR3 is TGTGCCAGCAGCGTACGCGGGGGGGCAGATACGCAGTATTTT.

The rearrangement links TRBV20-1 to TRBJ1-4; D is unresolved. CDR1 and CDR2 from the germline V gene are DFQATT and SNEGSKA (reference sequence). Trimming took 3 bases from V and 8 from J, leaving 7 bases between them. The CDR3 contains 11 residues. The CDR3 DNA sequence: TGCAGTGCTAGCTCCCAGGAAAAACTGTTTTTT. Amino acids: CSASSQEKLFF.

The V call is TRBV19, the J call TRBJ2-5; a weak D match, TRBD1 (6 bases). TRBJ2-7 explains the end of the DNA better; the J call may be wrong. Germline CDR1 LNHDA, CDR2 SQIVND (reference sequence). The CDR3 has 15 residues. The CDR3 coding sequence is TGTGCCAGTAGTATCGGCCAGGGGCCCTTCTACGAGCAGTACTTC. It yields the protein CASSIGQGPFYEQYF.

Details on this clonotype: At one of its ends the junction is not consistent with the germline gene, which may arise from a read error. This chain connects TRBV4-1 to TRBJ2-3; no firm D call. Germline assignment: CDR1 MGHRA and CDR2 YSYEKL. CDR3 size: 14 residues. The CDR3 reads CASSQRQSADTQYF. CDR3 DNA sequence: TGCGCTAGCAGCCAACGGCAGAGCGCAGATACGCAGTATTTT.

This clonotype has a count of ten or more. The rearrangement uses TRBV12-3 or TRBV12-4 and TRBJ2-5, with 8 nucleotides matching TRBD2. Trimming cost V 3 bases and J 11 bases; bases outside gene matches: 8. The CDR3 has 13 amino acids. Here the CDR3 DNA reads TGTGCCAGCAGTTTCGGGACTAGTTTAGAGCAGTACTTC. As protein: CASSFGTSLEQYF.

V and J are TRBV11-2 and TRBJ2-1; D uncertain. CDR1 and CDR2 from the germline V gene are SGHAT and FQNNGV. V was cut by 0 bases and J by 0 bases, with 6 bases left in between. The CDR3 totals 15 residues. The CDR3 bases are TGTGCCAGCAGCTTAGACATGAGCTCCTACAATGAGCAGTTCTTC. Translated: CASSLDMSSYNEQFF.

This chain connects TRBV9 to TRBJ1-6; TRBD1 aligns across 7 bases. This CDR3 contains 14 residues. Germline V CDR1 and CDR2: SGDLS, YYNGEE. V was clipped by 4 bases and J by 10 bases; unmatched bases: 8. CDR3 coding DNA: TGTGCCAGCAGCCCCCGGACAGGTTGGTCACCCCTCCACTTT. Its protein product is CASSPRTGWSPLHF.

The chain links TRBV21-1 to TRBJ2-1; no check of the table's D call, TRBD2, against the DNA was made. TRBV21-1 is an annotated pseudogene. This CDR3 has 14 residues. The DNA for the CDR3 is TGTGCCAGCGCCGGGACTAGCGGGATCTTTTCTGGGTTCTTC. This gives the protein CASAGTSGIFSGFF.

This clonotype was observed a few times. This chain links TRBV9 with TRBJ2-1; D is unresolved. CDR1 and CDR2 from the germline V gene are SGDLS and YYNGEE. Trimming removed 4 bases at V and 5 bases at J, with 13 bases between. The CDR3 totals 14 residues. The CDR3 protein is CASSFNIGDNEQFF. CDR3 coding DNA: TGTGCCAGCAGCTTTAATATTGGGGACAATGAGCAGTTCTTC.

The rearrangement links TRBV2 to TRBJ1-1; D is perhaps TRBD1 (5 bases). Germline V gives CDR1 SNHLY, CDR2 FYNNEI. This CDR3 comprises 15 residues. V was trimmed by 7 bases and J by 4 bases, leaving 19 bases between them. This CDR3 reads CASTTSQRDSTEAFF. DNA of the CDR3: TGTGCCAGCACCACCTCTCAGCGGGACTCCACTGAAGCTTTCTTT.

This clonotype was seen a handful of times. A much more abundant neighbour one base away suggests this may be a read error. The rearrangement joins TRBV5-1 to TRBJ2-7, with 10 bases matching TRBD1. This CDR3 is built from 14 residues. The ends lost 3 bases at V and 2 bases at J; junction bases unmatched: 2. From germline, CDR1 is SGHRS and CDR2 YFSETQ. The CDR3 loop is CASSWGTGAYEQYF. The CDR3, as DNA: TGCGCCAGCAGCTGGGGGACAGGGGCCTACGAGCAGTACTTC.

V gene TRBV9 combines with J gene TRBJ2-3, with 7 bases matching TRBD2. V lost 3 bases to trimming and J lost 2 bases; unmatched junction nucleotides: 6. CDR3 size: 15 residues. Germline CDR1 SGDLS, CDR2 YYNGEE. The CDR3 here is CASSEPGLLTDTQYF. The CDR3 region has the DNA TGTGCCAGCAGCGAACCGGGACTACTCACAGATACGCAGTATTTT.

This clonotype was seen a handful of times. This sequence joins TRBV4-1 and TRBJ1-1; D is ambiguous. Germline CDR1 is MGHRA and CDR2 is YSYEKL. The CDR3 is 16 residues long. Trimming left V 1 base short and J 0 bases short, with 12 bases between. The CDR3 DNA reads TGCGCCAGCAGCCAAGCCCGACTGGGTATGAACACTGAAGCTTTCTTT. The encoded protein is CASSQARLGMNTEAFF.

The V gene is TRBV7-2, the J gene TRBJ2-3; TRBD2 is a possible D gene (6 bases). The CDR3 extends over 17 amino acids. In germline, CDR1 is SGHTA, CDR2 FQGNSA. Trimming cost V 2 bases and J 9 bases, with 24 bases left between them. This CDR3 reads CASSLRRADGPAGTQYF. The CDR3 nucleotides are TGTGCCAGCAGCTTAAGGCGGGCTGACGGCCCGGCGGGAACGCAGTATTTT.

The chain has TRBV28 and TRBJ2-7; 7 bases map to TRBD1. CDR1 and CDR2 (germline): MDHEN, SYDVKM. The length of the CDR3 is 17 residues. Trimming cost V 5 bases and J 0 bases; bases outside gene matches: 13. CDR3 bases: TGTGCCAGCAGTCCCTCCCGGACAGGCCAAAGCTCCTACGAGCAGTACTTC. Its protein product is CASSPSRTGQSSYEQYF.